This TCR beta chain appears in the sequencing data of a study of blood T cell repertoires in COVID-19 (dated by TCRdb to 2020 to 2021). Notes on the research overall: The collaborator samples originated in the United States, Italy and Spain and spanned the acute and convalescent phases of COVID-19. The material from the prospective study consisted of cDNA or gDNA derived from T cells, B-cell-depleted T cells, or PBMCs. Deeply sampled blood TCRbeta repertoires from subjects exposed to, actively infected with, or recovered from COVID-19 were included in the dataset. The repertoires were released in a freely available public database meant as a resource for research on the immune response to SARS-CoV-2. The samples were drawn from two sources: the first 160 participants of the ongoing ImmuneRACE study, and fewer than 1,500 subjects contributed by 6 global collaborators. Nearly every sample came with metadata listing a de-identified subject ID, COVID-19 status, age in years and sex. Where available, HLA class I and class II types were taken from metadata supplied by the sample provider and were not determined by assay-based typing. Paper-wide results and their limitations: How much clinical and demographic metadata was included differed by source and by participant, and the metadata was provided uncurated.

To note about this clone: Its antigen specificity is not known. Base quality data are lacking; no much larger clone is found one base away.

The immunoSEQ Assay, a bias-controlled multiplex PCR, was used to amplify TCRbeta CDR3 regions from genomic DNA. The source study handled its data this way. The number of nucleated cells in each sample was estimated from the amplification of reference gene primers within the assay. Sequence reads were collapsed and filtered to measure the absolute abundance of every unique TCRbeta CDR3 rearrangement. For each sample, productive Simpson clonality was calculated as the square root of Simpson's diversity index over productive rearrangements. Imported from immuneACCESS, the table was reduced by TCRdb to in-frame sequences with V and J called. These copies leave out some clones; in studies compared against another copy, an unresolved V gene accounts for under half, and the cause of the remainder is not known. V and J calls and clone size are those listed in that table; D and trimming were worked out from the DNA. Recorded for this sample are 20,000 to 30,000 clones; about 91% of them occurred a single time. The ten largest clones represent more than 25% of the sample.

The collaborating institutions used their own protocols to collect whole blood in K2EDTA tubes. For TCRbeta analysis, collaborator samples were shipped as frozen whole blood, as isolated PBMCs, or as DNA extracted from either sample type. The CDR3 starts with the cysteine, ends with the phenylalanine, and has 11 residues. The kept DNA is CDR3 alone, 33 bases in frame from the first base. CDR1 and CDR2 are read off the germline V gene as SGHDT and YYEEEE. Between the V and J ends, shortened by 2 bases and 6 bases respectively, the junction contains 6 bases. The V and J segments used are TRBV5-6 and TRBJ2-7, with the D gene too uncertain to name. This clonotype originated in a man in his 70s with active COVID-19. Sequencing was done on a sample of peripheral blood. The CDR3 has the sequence CASSFNIEQYF. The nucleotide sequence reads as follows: TGTGCCAGCAGCTTCAACATCGAGCAGTACTTC.